One sample yielded the 23 T cell receptor beta chains listed below, sequenced in a study of T cells in Graves' hyperthyroidism and ophthalmopathy. Amplified regions were TCR beta CDR3 sequences from RNA transcripts. During a first-round RT-PCR of the TCR CDR3, the HTBI primer set was used. MiXCR, run by TCRdb on the multiplex PCR reads, gives a single entry per CDR3 protein. The sample contains 250,000 to 400,000 distinct CDR3 sequences, roughly an eighth of which appear only once. Sequenced: blood. The receptors were sampled from a woman aged 40 to 49 with Graves' ophthalmopathy.

This clonotype was seen repeatedly, ten times or more. The chain employs TRBV6-1 and TRBJ2-7, with 9 bases lining up with TRBD1. CDR1 and CDR2 from the germline V gene are MNHNS and SASEGT. The CDR3 covers 15 residues. V was pared by 7 bases and J by 2 bases, with 9 bases of the junction left unmatched. DNA for the CDR3: TGTGCCAGCAAGGGGACAGGGAGAGCGACCTACGAGCAGTACTTC. This codes for CASKGTGRATYEQYF.

This clonotype was found many times. CDR3 DNA: TGTGCCAGCTCTCGGGCAACAGACTATGGCTACACCTTC. Its translation: CASSRATDYGYTF. The chain employs TRBV3-1 and TRBJ1-2; D unclear. The CDR3 contains 13 residues. V was shortened by 8 bases and J by 3 bases, with 13 bases between the two germline ends. CDR1 is LGHDT and CDR2 is YNNKEL in the germline V gene (reference sequence).

The sample holds many counts of this clonotype. The V gene is TRBV6-1, the J gene TRBJ2-7; a weak D match, TRBD1 (6 bases). V was clipped by 5 bases and J by 1 base, with 15 bases between them. The CDR3 is 15 residues long. The V gene's germline CDR1 is MNHNS and CDR2 SASEGT. The CDR3 region is CASSPGTPLSYEQYF. As DNA, the CDR3 is TGTGCCAGCAGTCCCGGGACACCTCTATCCTACGAGCAGTACTTC.

This CDR3 is CASSRDRPLGGNEQFF. CDR3 in DNA: TGCGCCAGCAGCCGGGACAGGCCCCTAGGTGGCAATGAGCAGTTCTTC. The chain is built from TRBV5-1 and TRBJ2-1; 8 bases map to TRBD1. Per germline, CDR1 SGHRS and CDR2 YFSETQ. The CDR3 is made up of 16 amino acids. V was clipped by 4 bases and J by 6 bases; unmatched bases: 12.

This clonotype has a count of ten or more. V and J are TRBV20-1 and TRBJ1-2; D is unresolved. The CDR3 consists of 12 residues. The germline gives CDR1 DFQATT, CDR2 SNEGSKA (reference sequence). The V gene lost 0 bases and the J gene lost 3 bases, with 5 bases spanning the gap. The CDR3, as DNA: TGCAGTGCTAGAGACCCCTACTATGGCTACACCTTC. Protein sequence: CSARDPYYGYTF.

This clonotype was observed many times. CDR3 loop: CASRRENYNSPLHF. The CDR3 region has the DNA TGTGCCAGCCGGAGGGAGAACTATAATTCACCCCTCCACTTT. This sequence joins TRBV6-1 and TRBJ1-6, with no clear D. The CDR3 has 14 residues. Germline values: CDR1 MNHNS, CDR2 SASEGT. V gave up 8 bases and J gave up 3 bases, with 11 bases separating them.

In this sample, this clonotype turned up many times. DNA of the CDR3: TGTGCCAGCTATTCTAACACCGGGGAGCTGTTTTTT. Translation gives CASYSNTGELFF. This sequence joins TRBV6-2 or TRBV6-3 and TRBJ2-2, with D unclear. There are 12 residues in the CDR3. Germline CDR1 is MNHEY and CDR2 is SVGEGT. Trimming took off 8 bases at V and 2 bases at J, with 6 bases between the two ends.

This clonotype was recorded many times. V gene TRBV18 combines with J gene TRBJ2-3, with D unresolved. CDR1 KGHSH and CDR2 LQKENI come from the germline V gene. This CDR3 has 15 amino acids. Trimming took off 3 bases at V and 0 bases at J, with 10 bases between the two ends. The CDR3 here is CASSPGQTSTDTQYF. The CDR3 DNA sequence: TGTGCCAGCTCACCCGGTCAGACAAGCACAGATACGCAGTATTTT.

Many counts were recorded for this clonotype. The chain couples TRBV11-2 to TRBJ2-5; D gene uncertain. This CDR3 is 14 amino acids long. From germline, CDR1 is SGHAT and CDR2 FQNNGV. V was clipped by 3 bases and J by 4 bases, with 12 bases between them. The CDR3 is CASSLGRVGETQYF. CDR3 coding DNA: TGTGCCAGCAGCTTGGGCCGGGTCGGAGAGACCCAGTACTTC.

This clonotype was counted between two and nine times. V and J are TRBV4-1 and TRBJ1-1; D ambiguous. This CDR3 has 15 amino acids. CDR1 MGHRA and CDR2 YSYEKL come from the germline V gene. V lost 4 bases and J 5 bases, leaving 17 bases between the germline ends. The CDR3 spells CASSPSPYPGTEAFF. The CDR3 bases are TGCGCCAGCAGCCCCTCCCCTTACCCGGGGACTGAAGCTTTCTTT.

This clonotype was observed a few times. The chain carries TRBV20-1 and TRBJ2-5; a possible D gene is TRBD2 (6 bases). V was shortened by 3 bases and J by 2 bases, with 13 bases between the two germline ends. Germline loops: CDR1 DFQATT, CDR2 SNEGSKA (reference sequence). The CDR3 spans 14 residues. CDR3 DNA: TGCAGTGCTAGGTGGACTGCGGGACAAGAGACCCAGTACTTC. It codes for CSARWTAGQETQYF.

V usage is TRBV7-2 and J usage is TRBJ2-1; TRBD2 is a possible D gene (7 bases). Trimming shortened V by 6 bases and J by 8 bases, and 20 bases separated the two germline ends. Germline CDR1 reads SGHTA; CDR2 reads FQGNSA. The CDR3 is 15 amino acids. DNA for the CDR3: TGTACCAGCAGGTCCGGACTAGGGGGAGAGGATGAGCAGTTCTTC. This sequence encodes CTSRSGLGGEDEQFF.

The table lists this clonotype with many counts. The V gene is TRBV6-1, the J gene TRBJ1-2; 7 bases fit TRBD1. The CDR3 extends over 13 amino acids. The ends lost 5 bases at V and 4 bases at J; junction bases unmatched: 4. The germline CDR1 and CDR2 sequences are MNHNS and SASEGT. The CDR3 region has the DNA TGTGCCAGCAGTTCATACAGGGGCTATGGCTACACCTTC. Amino acids: CASSSYRGYGYTF.

This clonotype has at least ten counts. This chain uses TRBV2 with TRBJ2-7, with D possibly matching TRBD1 (5 bases). Germline CDR1 and CDR2: SNHLY and FYNNEI. The CDR3 runs 13 residues. V was shortened by 7 bases and J by 0 bases, with 10 bases between the two germline ends. CDR3 in amino acids: CASKQGTSYEQYF. In DNA form, the CDR3 reads TGTGCCAGCAAGCAGGGAACCTCCTACGAGCAGTACTTC.

This clonotype showed up many times. CDR3 coding DNA: TGTGCCAGCGGCTCATCAGAAGAGACCCAGTACTTC. Encoded protein: CASGSSEETQYF. The J gene is TRBJ2-5, the V gene TRBV11-2; D gene unclear. This CDR3 contains 12 residues. Germline CDR1 reads SGHAT; CDR2 reads FQNNGV. Trimming left V 8 bases short and J 3 bases short, with 10 bases between.

The V and J genes are TRBV14 and TRBJ1-1; the match to TRBD1 covers 8 bases. The J segment lost 0 bases and the V segment lost 2 bases, leaving 8 bases of the junction unmatched. Germline V gene sequence: CDR1 SGHDN, CDR2 FVKESK. CDR3 length: 17 amino acids. CDR3: CASSQSSGQGVNTEAFF. The CDR3 nucleotides read TGTGCCAGCAGCCAATCATCTGGACAGGGAGTGAACACTGAAGCTTTCTTT.

This clonotype was found many times. The chain has TRBV6-1 and TRBJ1-1; no clear D gene. CDR1 is MNHNS, CDR2 SASEGT, per germline. CDR3 length: 13 amino acids. V was trimmed by 5 bases and J by 10 bases, leaving 17 bases between them. In nucleotides, the CDR3 is TGTGCCAGCAGTTCCATCGTCCGGGGTGGAGCTTTCTTT. This sequence encodes CASSSIVRGGAFF.

This clonotype was seen many times. The V gene is TRBV16, the J gene TRBJ1-2; the D is unclear. With 4 bases removed from V and 0 bases from J, the gap between germline ends came to 12 bases. This CDR3 has 15 amino acids. The germline CDR1 and CDR2 sequences are KGHSY and FQNENV. The DNA of the CDR3 is TGTGCCAGCAGCCCCCAGGCCCTAGCTAACTATGGCTACACCTTC. Encoded protein: CASSPQALANYGYTF.

The chain has TRBV20-1 and TRBJ1-3; TRBD1 is a possible D gene (5 bases). The length of the CDR3 is 15 residues. Trimming removed 4 bases from V and 0 bases from J, with 13 bases in between. CDR1 is DFQATT and CDR2 is SNEGSKA in the germline V gene (reference sequence). The CDR3 spells CSAIPDRVSGNTIYF. In nucleotides, the CDR3 is TGCAGTGCTATACCCGACAGAGTCTCTGGAAACACCATATATTTT.

In its sample, this clonotype was seen many times. The chain combines TRBV28 with TRBJ1-4; maybe TRBD1 (5 bases). Trimming took 6 bases from V and 4 from J, leaving 15 bases between them. This CDR3 is built from 15 residues. Looked up from germline, CDR1 is MDHEN and CDR2 is SYDVKM. The CDR3 nucleotides are TGTGCCAGCAGATGGGCTATGGGGGGTAATGAAAAACTGTTTTTT. Amino acids: CASRWAMGGNEKLFF.

This clonotype appeared many times. The V call is TRBV20-1, the J call TRBJ1-1; D unresolved. CDR1 DFQATT and CDR2 SNEGSKA come from the germline V gene (reference sequence). The CDR3 spans 13 residues. V was cut by 6 bases and J by 5 bases, with 16 bases left in between. CDR3 residues: CSAPPRAGTEAFF. In nucleotides, the CDR3 is TGCAGTGCCCCTCCGAGGGCTGGGACTGAAGCTTTCTTT.

This clonotype was found a few times. The V and J genes are TRBV28 and TRBJ2-7; 7 positions agree with TRBD2. This CDR3 has 16 residues. Germline trimming cut 4 bases from V and 3 bases from J; bases unmatched to any gene: 12. The V gene's germline CDR1 is MDHEN and CDR2 SYDVKM. The CDR3 region has the DNA TGTGCCAGCAGTTATCCGGAGCGGGGCCCGAGCTACGAGCAGTACTTC. It yields the protein CASSYPERGPSYEQYF.

This clonotype was observed a handful of times. The V call is TRBV3-1, the J call TRBJ1-3, with D possibly matching TRBD1 (5 bases). With 2 bases removed from V and 1 base from J, the gap between germline ends came to 15 bases. This CDR3 comprises 17 residues. CDR1 is LGHDT and CDR2 is YNNKEL in the germline V gene (reference sequence). The CDR3 sequence: CASSQLSLRVSGNTIYF. CDR3 DNA: TGTGCCAGCAGCCAACTCTCCCTCAGGGTATCTGGAAACACCATATATTTT. Drawing the rest from reference TRBV3-1 and TRBJ1-3, the complete variable domain is DTAVSQTPKYLVTQMGNDKSIKCEQNLGHDTMYWYKQDSKKFLKIMFSYNNKELIINETVPNRFSPKSPDKAHLNLHINSLELGDSAVYFCASSQLSLRVSGNTIYFGEGSWLTVV.